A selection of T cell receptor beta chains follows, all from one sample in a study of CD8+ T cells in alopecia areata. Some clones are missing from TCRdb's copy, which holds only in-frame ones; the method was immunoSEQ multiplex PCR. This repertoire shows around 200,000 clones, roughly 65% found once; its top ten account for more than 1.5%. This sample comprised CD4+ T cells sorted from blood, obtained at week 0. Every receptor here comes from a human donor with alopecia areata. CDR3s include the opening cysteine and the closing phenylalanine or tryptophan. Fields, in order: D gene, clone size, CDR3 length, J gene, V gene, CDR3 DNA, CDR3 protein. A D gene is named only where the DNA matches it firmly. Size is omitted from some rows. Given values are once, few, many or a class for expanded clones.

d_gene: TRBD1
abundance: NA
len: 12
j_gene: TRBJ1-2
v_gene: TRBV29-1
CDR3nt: TGCAGCGCCGTGCAGGGGGGGTATGGCTACACCTTC
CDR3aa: CSAVQGGYGYTF

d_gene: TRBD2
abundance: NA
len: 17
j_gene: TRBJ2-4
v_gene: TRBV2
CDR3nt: TGTGCCAGCAGTGAAGGTCTAGCGGGGCTGTCCAAAAACATTCAGTACTTC
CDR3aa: CASSEGLAGLSKNIQYF

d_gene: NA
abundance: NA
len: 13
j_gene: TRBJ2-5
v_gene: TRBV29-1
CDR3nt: TGCAGCGTTGATTCGGGGTCGGGGGAGACCCAGTACTTC
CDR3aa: CSVDSGSGETQYF

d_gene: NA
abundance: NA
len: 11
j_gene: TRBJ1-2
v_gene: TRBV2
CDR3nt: TGTGCCAGCAGTGAAGACAGCATTAGGACCTTC
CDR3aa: CASSEDSIRTF

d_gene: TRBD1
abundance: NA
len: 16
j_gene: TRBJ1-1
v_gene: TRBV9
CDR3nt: TGTGCCAGCAGCCCGCAGGGGGCTAGGGTGAACACTGAAGCTTTCTTT
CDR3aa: CASSPQGARVNTEAFF

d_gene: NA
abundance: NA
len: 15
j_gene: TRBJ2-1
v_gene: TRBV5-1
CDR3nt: TGCGCCAGCAGCTTACCGGGACCCTCTTTTAATGAGCAGTTCTTC
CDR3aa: CASSLPGPSFNEQFF

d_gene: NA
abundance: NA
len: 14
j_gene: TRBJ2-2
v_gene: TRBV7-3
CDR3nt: TGTGCCAGCAGATTGTACGCGAACACCGGGGAGCTGTTTTTT
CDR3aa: CASRLYANTGELFF

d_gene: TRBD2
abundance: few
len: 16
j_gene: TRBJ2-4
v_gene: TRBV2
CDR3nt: TGTGCCAGCAGAGCCGGCGGGGGACTAGCCAAAAACATTCAGTACTTC
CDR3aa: CASRAGGGLAKNIQYF

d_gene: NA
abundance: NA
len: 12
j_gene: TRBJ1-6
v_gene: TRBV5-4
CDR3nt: TGTGCCAGCAGCTTGCCCGAAGCACCCCTCCACTTT
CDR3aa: CASSLPEAPLHF

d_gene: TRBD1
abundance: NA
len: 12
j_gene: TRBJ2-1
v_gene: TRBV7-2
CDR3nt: TGTGCCAGCAGCCTGACAGGGACTGAGCAGTTCTTC
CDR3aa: CASSLTGTEQFF

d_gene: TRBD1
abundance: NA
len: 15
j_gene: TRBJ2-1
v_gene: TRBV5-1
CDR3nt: TGCGCCAGCAGCTTGGGGGACAGGTTCAACAATGAGCAGTTCTTC
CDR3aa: CASSLGDRFNNEQFF

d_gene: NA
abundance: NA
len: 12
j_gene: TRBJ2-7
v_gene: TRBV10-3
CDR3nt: TGTGCCATCAGTGTAGGAGGAGACGAGCAGTACTTC
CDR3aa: CAISVGGDEQYF

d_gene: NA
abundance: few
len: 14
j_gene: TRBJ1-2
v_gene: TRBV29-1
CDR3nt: TGCAGCGTTGAAGATCATAAACAGGACTATGGCTACACCTTC
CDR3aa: CSVEDHKQDYGYTF

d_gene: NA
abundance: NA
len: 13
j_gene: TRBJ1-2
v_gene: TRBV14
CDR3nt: TGTGCCAGCAGCCAAGATACCCGCTATGGCTACACCTTC
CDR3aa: CASSQDTRYGYTF

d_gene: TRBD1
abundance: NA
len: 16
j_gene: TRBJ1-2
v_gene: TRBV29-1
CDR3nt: TGCAGCGTTGGCCGACAGGGAAGTGGATTAGGCGGAGGCTACACCTTC
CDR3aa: CSVGRQGSGLGGGYTF

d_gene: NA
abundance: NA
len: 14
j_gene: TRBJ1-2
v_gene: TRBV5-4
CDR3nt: TGTGCCAGCAGCTCCATGGGGGTCGACTATGGCTACACCTTC
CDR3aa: CASSSMGVDYGYTF

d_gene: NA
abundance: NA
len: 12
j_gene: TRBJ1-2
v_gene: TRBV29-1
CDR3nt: TGCAGCGTTGAGGCAGGCAACTATGGCTACACCTTC
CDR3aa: CSVEAGNYGYTF

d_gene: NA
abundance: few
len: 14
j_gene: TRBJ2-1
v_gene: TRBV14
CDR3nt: TGTGCCAGCAGCCAAGAGGCAGGATGGGGTGAGCAGTTCTTC
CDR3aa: CASSQEAGWGEQFF

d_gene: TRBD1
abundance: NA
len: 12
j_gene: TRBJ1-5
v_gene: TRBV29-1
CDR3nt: TGCAGCGTGGGGGACAGCTCCCAGCCCCAGCATTTT
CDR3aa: CSVGDSSQPQHF

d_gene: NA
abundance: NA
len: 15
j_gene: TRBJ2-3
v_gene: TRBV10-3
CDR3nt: TGTGCCATCAGTGAGTCGACGGGGGCCACAGATACGCAGTATTTT
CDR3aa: CAISESTGATDTQYF

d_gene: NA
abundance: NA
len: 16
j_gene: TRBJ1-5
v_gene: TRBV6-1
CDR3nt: TGTGCCAGCAGTGTCCCGTTACGGCGGAGCAATCAGCCCCAGCATTTT
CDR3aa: CASSVPLRRSNQPQHF

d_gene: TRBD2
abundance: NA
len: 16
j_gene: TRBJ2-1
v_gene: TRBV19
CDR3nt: TGTGCCAGTAGTCAGGGACTAGCGGGGGGTAAGAATGAGCAGTTCTTC
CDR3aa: CASSQGLAGGKNEQFF

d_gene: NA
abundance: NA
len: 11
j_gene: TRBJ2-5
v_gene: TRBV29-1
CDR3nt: TGCAGCGTTGTTCCACAAGAGACCCAGTACTTC
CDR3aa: CSVVPQETQYF

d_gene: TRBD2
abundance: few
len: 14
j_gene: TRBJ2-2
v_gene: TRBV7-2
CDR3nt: TGTGCCAGCCGTCGAGCGGGGAGCACCGGGGAGCTGTTTTTT
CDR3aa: CASRRAGSTGELFF

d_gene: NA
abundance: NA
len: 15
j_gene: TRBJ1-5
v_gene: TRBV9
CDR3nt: TGTGCCAGCAGCCTCCTCGGGGACAACAATCAGCCCCAGCATTTT
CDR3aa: CASSLLGDNNQPQHF

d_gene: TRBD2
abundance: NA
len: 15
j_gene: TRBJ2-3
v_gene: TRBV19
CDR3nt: TGTGCCAGTAGCATTAGCGGGCCAAGCACAGATACGCAGTATTTT
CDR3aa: CASSISGPSTDTQYF

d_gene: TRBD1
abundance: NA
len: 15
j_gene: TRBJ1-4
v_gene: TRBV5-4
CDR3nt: TGTGCCAGCAGAAGGGACAGGGGAACTAATGAAAAACTGTTTTTT
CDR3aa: CASRRDRGTNEKLFF

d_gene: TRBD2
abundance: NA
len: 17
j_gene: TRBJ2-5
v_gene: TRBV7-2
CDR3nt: TGTGCCAGCAGCCCCCGACTAGCGGGGCCCCCGGGTGAGACCCAGTACTTC
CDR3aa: CASSPRLAGPPGETQYF

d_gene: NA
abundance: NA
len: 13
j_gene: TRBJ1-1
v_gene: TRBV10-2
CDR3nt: TGCGCCAGCAGTAACGCTATGAACACTGAAGCTTTCTTT
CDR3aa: CASSNAMNTEAFF

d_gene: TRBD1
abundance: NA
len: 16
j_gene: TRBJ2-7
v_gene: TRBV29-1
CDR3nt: TGCAGCGCCGGAACAGCCCGGGACAGCCCTAGGAGGGAGCAGTACTTC
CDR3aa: CSAGTARDSPRREQYF

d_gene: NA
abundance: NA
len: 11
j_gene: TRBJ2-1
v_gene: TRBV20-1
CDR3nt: TGCAGTGCTGGGCACCGGGACTTGCAGTTCTTC
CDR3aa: CSAGHRDLQFF

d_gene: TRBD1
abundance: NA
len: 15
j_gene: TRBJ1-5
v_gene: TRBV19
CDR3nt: TGTGCCAGTTCACGGGACAGAGGCGTCAATCAGCCCCAGCATTTT
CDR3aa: CASSRDRGVNQPQHF

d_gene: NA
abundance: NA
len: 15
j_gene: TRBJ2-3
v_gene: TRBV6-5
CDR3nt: TGTGCCAGCAGGCCGAGCCGGGACAGCACAGATACGCAGTATTTT
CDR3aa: CASRPSRDSTDTQYF

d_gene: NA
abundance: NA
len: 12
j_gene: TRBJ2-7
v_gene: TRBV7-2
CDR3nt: TGTGCCAGCAGCCTTACAGCGTACGAGCAGTACTTC
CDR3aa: CASSLTAYEQYF

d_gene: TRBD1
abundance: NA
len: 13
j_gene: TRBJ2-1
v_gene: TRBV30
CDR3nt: TGTGCCTGGAGTAGAGGGACAGGCCCTGAGCAGTTCTTC
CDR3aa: CAWSRGTGPEQFF

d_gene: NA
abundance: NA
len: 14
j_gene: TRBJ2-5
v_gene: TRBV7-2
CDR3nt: TGTGCCAGCAGCCAGTACAGGACCCAAGAGACCCAGTACTTC
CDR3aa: CASSQYRTQETQYF

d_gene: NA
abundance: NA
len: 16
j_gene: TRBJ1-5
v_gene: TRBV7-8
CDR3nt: TGTGCCAGCAGCTTAAGGCGCAGGGGTAGCAATCAGCCCCAGCATTTT
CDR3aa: CASSLRRRGSNQPQHF

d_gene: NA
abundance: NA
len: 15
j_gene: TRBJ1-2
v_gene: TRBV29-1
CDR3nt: TGCAGCGTTGATTACCCAGGGGATCCTAACTATGGCTACACCTTC
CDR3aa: CSVDYPGDPNYGYTF

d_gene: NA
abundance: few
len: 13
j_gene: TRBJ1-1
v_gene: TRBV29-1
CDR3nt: TGCAGCGGCAGTTCCGGGGGCGGCACTGAAGCTTTCTTT
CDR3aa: CSGSSGGGTEAFF

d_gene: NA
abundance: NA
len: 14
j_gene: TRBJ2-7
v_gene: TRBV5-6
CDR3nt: TGTGCCAGCAGCTTTGTTGGGGAGAGGCGCGAGCAGTACTTC
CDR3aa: CASSFVGERREQYF

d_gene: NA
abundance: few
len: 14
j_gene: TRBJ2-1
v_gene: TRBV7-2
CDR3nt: TGTGCCAGCAGGCTCCGTGGGTCCTACAATGAGCAGTTCTTC
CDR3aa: CASRLRGSYNEQFF

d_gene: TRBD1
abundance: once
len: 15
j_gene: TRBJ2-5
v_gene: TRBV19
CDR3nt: TGTGCCAGTAGTATGATAACAGGGGGCCGGGAGACCCAGTACTTC
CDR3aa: CASSMITGGRETQYF

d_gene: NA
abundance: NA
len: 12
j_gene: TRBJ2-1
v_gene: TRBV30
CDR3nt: TGTGCCTGGAGGTTCGTTGGGAATGAGCAGTTCTTC
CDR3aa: CAWRFVGNEQFF

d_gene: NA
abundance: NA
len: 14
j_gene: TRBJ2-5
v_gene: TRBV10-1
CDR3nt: TGCGCCAGCAGTGAGTCGCCAGGGAGAGAGACCCAGTACTTC
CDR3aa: CASSESPGRETQYF

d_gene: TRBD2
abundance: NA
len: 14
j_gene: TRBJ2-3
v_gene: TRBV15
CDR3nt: TGTGCCACCAGCACAGCGGGGGTAGAAGATACGCAGTATTTT
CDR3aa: CATSTAGVEDTQYF

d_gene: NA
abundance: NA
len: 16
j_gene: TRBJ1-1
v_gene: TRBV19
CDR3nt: TGTGCCAGTAGTATAATTCAGGGAGAGGGGAACACTGAAGCTTTCTTT
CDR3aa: CASSIIQGEGNTEAFF

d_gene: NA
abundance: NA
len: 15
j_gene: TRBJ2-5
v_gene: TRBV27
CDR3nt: TGTGCCAGCGGATTCTCCGGAACCTATGAAGAGACCCAGTACTTC
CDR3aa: CASGFSGTYEETQYF

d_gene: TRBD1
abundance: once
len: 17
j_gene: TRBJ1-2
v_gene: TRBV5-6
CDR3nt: TGTGCCAGCAGCGAACCCGGGACAGACTTCATTAACTATGGCTACACCTTC
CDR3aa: CASSEPGTDFINYGYTF

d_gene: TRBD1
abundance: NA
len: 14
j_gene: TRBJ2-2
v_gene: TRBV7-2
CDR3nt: TGTGCCAGCAGCTTACAGGGGGCGGCCGGGGAGCTGTTTTTT
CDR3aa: CASSLQGAAGELFF

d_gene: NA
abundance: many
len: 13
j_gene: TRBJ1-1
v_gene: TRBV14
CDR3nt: TGTGCCAGCAGCCACCACCCCGGCACTGAAGCTTTCTTT
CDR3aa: CASSHHPGTEAFF

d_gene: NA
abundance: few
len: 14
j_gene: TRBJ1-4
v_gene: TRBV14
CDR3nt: TGTGCCAGCAGCCCAGGATCAGCTAATGAAAAACTGTTTTTT
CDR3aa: CASSPGSANEKLFF

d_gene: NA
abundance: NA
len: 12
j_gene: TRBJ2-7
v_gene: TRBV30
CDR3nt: TGTGCCTGCCGGGACAACAGGTACGAGCAGTACTTC
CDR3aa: CACRDNRYEQYF

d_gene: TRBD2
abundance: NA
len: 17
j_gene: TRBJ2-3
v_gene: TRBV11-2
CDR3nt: TGTGCCAGCAGCTTAGGAGCGGGGGGATACAGGGGAGATACGCAGTATTTT
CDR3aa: CASSLGAGGYRGDTQYF

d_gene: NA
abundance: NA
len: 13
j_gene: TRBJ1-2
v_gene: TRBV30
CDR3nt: TGTGCCTGGAGTCCGGACCGGACGGTTCACTACACCTTC
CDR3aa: CAWSPDRTVHYTF

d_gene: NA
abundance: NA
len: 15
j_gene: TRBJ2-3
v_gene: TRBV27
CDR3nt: TGTGCCAGCATAACCGAAGGAGAGGGATTGGATACGCAGTATTTT
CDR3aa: CASITEGEGLDTQYF

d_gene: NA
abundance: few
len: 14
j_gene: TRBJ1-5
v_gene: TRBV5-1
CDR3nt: TGCGCCAGCCGCCCGGACGGGCACAATCAGCCCCAGCATTTT
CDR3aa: CASRPDGHNQPQHF

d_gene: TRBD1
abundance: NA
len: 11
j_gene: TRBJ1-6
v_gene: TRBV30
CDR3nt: TGTGCCTCGAGGGGACAGATGAACCTCCACTTT
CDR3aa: CASRGQMNLHF

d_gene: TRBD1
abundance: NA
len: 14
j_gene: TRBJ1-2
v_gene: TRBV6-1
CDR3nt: TGTGCCAGCAGAACTCCGGGACAGGACTATGGCTACACCTTC
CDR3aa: CASRTPGQDYGYTF

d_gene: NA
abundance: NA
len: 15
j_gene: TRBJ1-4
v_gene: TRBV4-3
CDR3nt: TGCGCCAGCAGCCAAGAGGGACGGCAAAATGAAAAACTGTTTTTT
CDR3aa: CASSQEGRQNEKLFF

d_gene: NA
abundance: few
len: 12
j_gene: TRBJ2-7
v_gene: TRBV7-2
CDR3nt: TGTGCCAGCAGTCCAGGGGGGTACGAGCAGTACTTC
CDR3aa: CASSPGGYEQYF